The sequence of this TCR beta chain was determined in a study of shared clonotypes between healthy human individuals. To note about this clone: Its antigen remains unidentified.

DNA input for the unsorted PBMC replicate PCRs was 250 to 350 ng, tens of thousands of T cell genomes. Method: immunoSEQ multiplex PCR; TCRdb's copy keeps in-frame clones and lacks some. The sample includes fewer than 600,000 clones, approximately 77% seen only once; the top ten take around 12%. The V gene lost 8 bases and the J gene lost 6 bases, with 14 bases spanning the gap. Germline V gives CDR1 MNHNS, CDR2 SASEGT. This CDR3 comprises 13 residues. Study-wide findings and caveats: Sampling was confined to blood; repertoires within tissues likely differ. With few donors, the genetic and exposure-history diversity represented was limited.

The donor population consisted of healthy HIV-negative adults with no recent acute infections or vaccinations. The sample was PBMCs. This chain uses TRBV6-1 with TRBJ1-5; no firm D call. The source of this sequence is a woman aged 35 to 49 in good health. Some clones in this sample may be carry-over from other donors' samples. CDR3 sequence reads: CASRSMAGQPQHF. In DNA, the CDR3 is TGTGCCAGCCGGTCTATGGCAGGTCAGCCCCAGCATTTT.